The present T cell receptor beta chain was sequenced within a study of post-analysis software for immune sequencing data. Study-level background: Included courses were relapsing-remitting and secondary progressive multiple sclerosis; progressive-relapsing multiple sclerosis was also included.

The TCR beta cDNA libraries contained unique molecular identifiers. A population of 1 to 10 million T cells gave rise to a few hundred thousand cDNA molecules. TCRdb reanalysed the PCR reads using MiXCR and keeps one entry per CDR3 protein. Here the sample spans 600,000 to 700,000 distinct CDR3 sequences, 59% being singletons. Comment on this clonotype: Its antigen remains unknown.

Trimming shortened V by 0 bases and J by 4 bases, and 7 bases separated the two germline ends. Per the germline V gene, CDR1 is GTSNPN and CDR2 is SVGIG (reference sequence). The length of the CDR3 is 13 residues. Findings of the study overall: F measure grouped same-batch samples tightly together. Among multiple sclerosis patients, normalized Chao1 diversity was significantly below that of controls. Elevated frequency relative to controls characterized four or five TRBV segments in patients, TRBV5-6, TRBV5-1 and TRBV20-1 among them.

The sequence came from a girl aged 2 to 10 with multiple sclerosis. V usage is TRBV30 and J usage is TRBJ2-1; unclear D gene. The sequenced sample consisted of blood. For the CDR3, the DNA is TGTGCCTGGAGTGTTCCCAAATACAATGAGCAGTTCTTC. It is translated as CAWSVPKYNEQFF.